The 21 T cell receptor beta chains below all came from one sample that was sequenced in a study of Ad26.COV2.S vaccination and SARS-CoV-2 variants. Produced via immunoSEQ multiplex PCR; TCRdb's table is partial and in-frame only. The table shows about 680,000 clones, with around 90% occurring only once. Treatment of the sample: around 19 received Ad26.COV2.S at low or high dose, single or two shots; 5 received placebo; per-sample allocation not given. After the first vaccine or placebo injection, samples were drawn on day 63. This specimen consisted of peripheral blood, obtained in a trial of Ad26.COV2.S vaccine versus placebo. All receptors derive from a person aged 18-60 years who received the Ad26.COV2.S COVID-19 vaccine or a placebo.

This chain joins TRBV11-2 and TRBJ2-1, with 14 bases lining up with TRBD2. CDR1 and CDR2 from the germline V gene are SGHAT and FQNNGV. The J segment lost 6 bases and the V segment lost 5 bases, leaving 6 bases of the junction unmatched. The CDR3 runs 16 residues. The CDR3 loop is CASSGVGTSGSNEQFF. CDR3 sequence (DNA): TGTGCCAGCAGCGGTGTCGGGACTAGCGGGAGCAATGAGCAGTTCTTC.

The V and J genes are TRBV11-3 and TRBJ2-5; 7 bases are a match to TRBD1. The germline CDR1 and CDR2 sequences are SGHNT and YENEEA. CDR3 length equals 14 residues. V shed 3 bases, J shed 3 bases, and the junction held 4 bases outside the gene matches. CDR3 in DNA: TGTGCCAGCAGCTTGAGACAGGGTGAAGAGACCCAGTACTTC. Translation gives CASSLRQGEETQYF.

This rearrangement joins TRBV18 to TRBJ1-5, with D hard to call. The CDR3 runs to 13 residues. V was shortened by 5 bases and J by 4 bases, with 9 bases between the two germline ends. In germline, CDR1 is KGHSH, CDR2 LQKENI. For the CDR3, the DNA is TGTGCCAGCTCAATGGAGGCTAATCAGCCCCAGCATTTT. It encodes CASSMEANQPQHF.

The rearrangement uses TRBV24-1 and TRBJ2-1; 11 bases agree with TRBD2. The CDR3 covers 16 residues. Germline assignment: CDR1 KGHDR and CDR2 SFDVKD. The V and J ends lost 4 bases and 3 bases, in that order; junction bases with no gene match: 4. CDR3 loop: CATSDIAGGSYNEQFF. CDR3 in DNA: TGTGCCACCAGTGACATAGCGGGAGGGAGCTACAATGAGCAGTTCTTC.

The chain recombines TRBV25-1 with TRBJ1-1, with D unresolved. Germline-derived CDR1 and CDR2 are MGHDK and SYGVNS. V dropped 5 bases and J dropped 7 bases, with 14 bases sitting between them. This CDR3 spans 13 amino acids. CDR3 in amino acids: CASSTEGQREAFF. For the CDR3, the DNA is TGTGCCAGCAGTACTGAGGGCCAACGTGAAGCTTTCTTT.

The CDR3 sequence is CASSLDGNTQYF. In DNA, the CDR3 is TGTGCCAGCAGCTTAGACGGTAATACGCAGTATTTT. The genes are TRBV5-4 and TRBJ2-3; D remains ambiguous. The CDR3 runs to 12 residues. Per germline, CDR1 SGHNT and CDR2 YYREEE (reference sequence). The V end was cut by 2 bases, the J end by 7 bases, with 8 bases between.

J is TRBJ2-6 and V is TRBV27; tentatively, D is TRBD2 (6 bases). CDR1 is MNHEY, CDR2 SMNVEV, per germline (reference sequence). V lost 7 bases to trimming and J lost 1 base, with 8 bases between them. The CDR3 extends over 14 amino acids. Here the CDR3 reads CASNLASGANVLTF. DNA of the CDR3: TGTGCCAGCAACCTAGCGTCTGGGGCCAACGTCCTGACTTTC.

This chain joins TRBV6-5 and TRBJ2-7; TRBD1 agrees at 9 bases. This CDR3 comprises 13 residues. The germline gives CDR1 MNHEY, CDR2 SVGAGI. Losses at the gene ends were 6 bases for V and 4 bases for J; bases not matched to a gene: 4. The CDR3 nucleotides read TGTGCCAGCAGGGGTGGGACAGGGTACGAGCAGTACTTC. Protein: CASRGGTGYEQYF.

V gene TRBV3-1 (or the pseudogene TRBV3-2) combines with J gene TRBJ2-5, with TRBD2 matching 11 bases. There are 17 residues in the CDR3. Per germline, CDR1 LGHDT and CDR2 YNNKEL (reference sequence). Trimming at V came to 3 bases and at J to 3 bases, leaving 9 bases not matched to a gene. The CDR3 region has the DNA TGTGCCAGCAGCCACCGAAGGGTACTAGCGGGAGAAGAGACCCAGTACTTC. Translated, it gives CASSHRRVLAGEETQYF.

The chain carries TRBV18 and TRBJ1-6; 9 nucleotides line up with TRBD1. The CDR3 covers 15 residues. With V trimmed by 2 bases and J by 7 bases, 3 bases remained unmatched. Germline CDR1 reads KGHSH; CDR2 reads LQKENI. The CDR3 nucleotides read TGTGCCAGCTCACCAGCCGGGACAGGGAATTCACCCCTCCACTTT. Protein product: CASSPAGTGNSPLHF. Looking up the rest from reference TRBV18 and TRBJ1-6 gives the full variable domain: NAGVMQNPRHLVRRRGQEARLRCSPMKGHSHVYWYRQLPEEGLKFMVYLQKENIIDESGMPKERFSAEFPKEGPSILRIQQVVRGDSAAYFCASSPAGTGNSPLHFGNGTRLTVT.

J is TRBJ2-7 and V is TRBV27; D perhaps matches TRBD2 (5 bases). CDR3 length equals 15 residues. Trimming took off 3 bases at V and 4 bases at J, with 16 bases between the two ends. CDR1 and CDR2 from the germline V gene are MNHEY and SMNVEV (reference sequence). This CDR3 is CASSLSGVTWYEQYF. CDR3 in DNA: TGTGCCAGCAGTTTGTCCGGGGTGACCTGGTACGAGCAGTACTTC.

The V and J genes are TRBV6-5 and TRBJ1-2; possibly TRBD1 for D (6 bases). The V gene's germline CDR1 is MNHEY and CDR2 SVGAGI. This CDR3 region has 13 residues. Trimming took 6 bases from V and 14 from J, leaving 22 bases between them. The CDR3, as DNA: TGTGCCAGCAGCCGACGGGGGGACATGGTGCGGACCTTC. Translated, it gives CASSRRGDMVRTF.

The rearrangement uses TRBV18 and TRBJ1-3; D not resolved. Trimming pared 3 bases from V and 1 base from J, leaving 13 bases between. Germline V gene lookup returns CDR1 KGHSH and CDR2 LQKENI. The CDR3 is 16 residues long. CDR3 sequence reads: CASSPRSDPSGNTIYF. In nucleotides, the CDR3 is TGTGCCAGCTCACCGAGGTCCGACCCGTCTGGAAACACCATATATTTT.

This CDR3 is CSARVEETQYF. Here the CDR3 DNA reads TGCAGTGCTAGGGTCGAAGAGACCCAGTACTTC. The chain couples TRBV20-1 to TRBJ2-5; D call uncertain. The CDR3 runs 11 residues. Germline CDR1 and CDR2: DFQATT and SNEGSKA (reference sequence). The ends were cut back, 3 bases at V and 3 bases at J, with 5 bases in the middle.

Regarding this clone: Distinct nucleotide sequences in the sample also encode this CDR3. The DNA of the CDR3 is TGTGCCTGGAGTGTACGAAGCTCCTACGAGCAGTACTTC. Residues: CAWSVRSSYEQYF. This rearrangement joins TRBV30 to TRBJ2-7; D gene ambiguous. This CDR3 comprises 13 residues. Germline V gene sequence: CDR1 GTSNPN, CDR2 SVGIG (reference sequence). Trimming removed 0 bases from V and 0 bases from J, with 6 bases in between.

Turning to this clone: Other DNA sequences in this sample translate to the same CDR3. This chain joins TRBV18 and TRBJ2-1; 13 bases map to TRBD2. CDR3 length equals 16 residues. CDR1 and CDR2 (germline): KGHSH, LQKENI. The trim removed 3 bases at V and 5 bases at J, leaving 4 bases unmatched. In DNA, the CDR3 is TGTGCCAGCTCACCTCCGGGACTAGCGGGGAACAATGAGCAGTTCTTC. Amino acids: CASSPPGLAGNNEQFF. The variable domain in full, completed from reference TRBV18 and TRBJ2-1, reads NAGVMQNPRHLVRRRGQEARLRCSPMKGHSHVYWYRQLPEEGLKFMVYLQKENIIDESGMPKERFSAEFPKEGPSILRIQQVVRGDSAAYFCASSPPGLAGNNEQFFGPGTRLTVL.

CDR3 DNA sequence: TGTGCCACCAGCAGAGATATCGGCAGGCTAAGAGGTAACACTGAAGCTTTCTTT. Encoded protein: CATSRDIGRLRGNTEAFF. This chain uses TRBV15 with TRBJ1-1, with no clear D. Germline V gene data show CDR1 as LNHNV and CDR2 as YYDKDF (reference sequence). V was clipped by 0 bases and J by 2 bases, with 19 bases between them. The CDR3 has 18 amino acids. The whole variable domain, remainder taken from reference TRBV15 and TRBJ1-1, is DAMVIQNPRYQVTQFGKPVTLSCSQTLNHNVMYWYQQKSSQAPKLLFHYYDKDFNNEADTPDNFQSRRPNTSFCFLDIRSPGLGDTAMYLCATSRDIGRLRGNTEAFFGQGTRLTVV.

The chain recombines TRBV24-1 with TRBJ2-3; a weak D match, TRBD2 (6 bases). The CDR3 runs 17 residues. V dropped 5 bases and J dropped 2 bases, with 19 bases sitting between them. Germline V gene data show CDR1 as KGHDR and CDR2 as SFDVKD. The CDR3 sequence: CATSGAGPVFTTDTQYF. The CDR3 coding sequence is TGTGCCACCAGTGGGGCGGGGCCGGTTTTTACCACAGATACGCAGTATTTT.

V usage is TRBV24-1 and J usage is TRBJ1-2, with D possibly being TRBD1 (6 bases). Between the trimmed V and J ends, which lost 4 bases and 8 bases, there was a span of 10 bases. CDR1 is KGHDR, CDR2 SFDVKD, per germline. The CDR3 covers 12 residues. CDR3 sequence: CATSENRDGYTF. The CDR3 DNA sequence: TGTGCCACCAGTGAGAACAGGGACGGCTACACCTTC.

The chain combines TRBV30 with TRBJ1-4; D uncertain. The V gene's germline CDR1 is GTSNPN and CDR2 SVGIG (reference sequence). CDR3 length equals 11 residues. V was trimmed by 1 base and J by 11 bases, leaving 8 bases between them. The CDR3 loop is CAWSGTLKLFF. DNA of the CDR3: TGTGCCTGGAGTGGGACCCTGAAACTGTTTTTT.

V is TRBV7-8 and J is TRBJ2-2, with 7 bases aligning to TRBD1. Trimming cost V 1 base and J 5 bases; bases outside gene matches: 4. Germline V gene data show CDR1 as SGHVS and CDR2 as FQNEAQ. This CDR3 has 15 residues. The CDR3 sequence: CASSLEGAVTGELFF. As DNA, the CDR3 is TGTGCCAGCAGCTTAGAGGGGGCGGTTACCGGGGAGCTGTTTTTT.